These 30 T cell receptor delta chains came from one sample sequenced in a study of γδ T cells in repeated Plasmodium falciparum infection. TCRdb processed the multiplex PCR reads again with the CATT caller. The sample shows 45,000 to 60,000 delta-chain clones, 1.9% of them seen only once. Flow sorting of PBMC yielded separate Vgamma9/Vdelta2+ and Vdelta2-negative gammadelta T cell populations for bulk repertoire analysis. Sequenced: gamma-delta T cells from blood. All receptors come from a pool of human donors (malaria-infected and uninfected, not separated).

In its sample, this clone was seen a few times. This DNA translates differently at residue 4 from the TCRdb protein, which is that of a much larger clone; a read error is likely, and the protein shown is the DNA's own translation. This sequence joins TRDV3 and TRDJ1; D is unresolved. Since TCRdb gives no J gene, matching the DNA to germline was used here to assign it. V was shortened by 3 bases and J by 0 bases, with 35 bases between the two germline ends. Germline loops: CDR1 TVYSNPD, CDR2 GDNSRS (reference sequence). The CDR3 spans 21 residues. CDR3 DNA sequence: TGTGCCTTCGCTACTGTACCTTACGGCAGCCCGTATCATGCTAACACCGATAAACTCATCTTT. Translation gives CAFATVPYGSPYHANTDKLIF.

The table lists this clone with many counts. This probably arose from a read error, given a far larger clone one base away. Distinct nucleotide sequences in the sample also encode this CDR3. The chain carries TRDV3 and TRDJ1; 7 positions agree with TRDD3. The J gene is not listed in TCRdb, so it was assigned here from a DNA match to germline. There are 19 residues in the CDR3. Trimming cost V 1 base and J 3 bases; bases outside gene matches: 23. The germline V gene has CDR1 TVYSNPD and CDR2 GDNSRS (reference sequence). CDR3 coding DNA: TGTGCCTTTAAATTCCCTTACGCCTGGGGGCTCCGCTCCTCCGATAAACTCATCTTT. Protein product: CAFKFPYAWGLRSSDKLIF.

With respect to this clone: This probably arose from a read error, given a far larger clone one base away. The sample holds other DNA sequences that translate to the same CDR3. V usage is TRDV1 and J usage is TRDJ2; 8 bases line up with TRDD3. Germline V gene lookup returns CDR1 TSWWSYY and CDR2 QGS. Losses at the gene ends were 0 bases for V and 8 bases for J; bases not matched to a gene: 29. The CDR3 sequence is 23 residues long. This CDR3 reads CALGELYVFLRLGIPIRTAQLFF. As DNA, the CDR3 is TGTGCTCTTGGGGAACTATATGTCTTCCTCCGCCTGGGGATACCAATTAGAACGGCACAACTCTTCTTT.

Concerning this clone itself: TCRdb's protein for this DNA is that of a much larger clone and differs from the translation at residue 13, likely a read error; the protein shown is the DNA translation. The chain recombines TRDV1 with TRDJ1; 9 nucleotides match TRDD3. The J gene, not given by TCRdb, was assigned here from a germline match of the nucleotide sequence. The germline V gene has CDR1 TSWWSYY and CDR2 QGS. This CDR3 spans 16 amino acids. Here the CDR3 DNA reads TGTGCTCTTGGGGAACTACTGGGGGACTTCCGCGATGAACTCATCTTT. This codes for CALGELLGDFRDELIF.

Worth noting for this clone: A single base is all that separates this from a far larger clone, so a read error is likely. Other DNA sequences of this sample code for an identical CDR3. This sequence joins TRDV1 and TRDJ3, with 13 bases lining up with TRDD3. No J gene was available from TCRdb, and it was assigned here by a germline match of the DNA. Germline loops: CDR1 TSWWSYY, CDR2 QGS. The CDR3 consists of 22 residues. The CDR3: CALGETRPYWGIRGWDTRQMFF. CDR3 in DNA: TGCGCTCTTGGGGAAACACGGCCCTACTGGGGGATACGCGGGTGGGACACCCGACAGATGTTTTTC.

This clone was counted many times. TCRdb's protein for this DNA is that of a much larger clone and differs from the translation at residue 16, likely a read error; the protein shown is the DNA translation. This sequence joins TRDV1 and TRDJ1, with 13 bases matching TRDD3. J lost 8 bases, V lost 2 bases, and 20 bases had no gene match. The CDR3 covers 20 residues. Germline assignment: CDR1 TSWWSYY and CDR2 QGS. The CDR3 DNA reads TGTGCTCTTGGGGAAGCCTCTGTCTCCCTCACTGGGGGATACGCGAGCAAACTCATCTTT. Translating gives CALGEASVSLTGGYASKLIF.

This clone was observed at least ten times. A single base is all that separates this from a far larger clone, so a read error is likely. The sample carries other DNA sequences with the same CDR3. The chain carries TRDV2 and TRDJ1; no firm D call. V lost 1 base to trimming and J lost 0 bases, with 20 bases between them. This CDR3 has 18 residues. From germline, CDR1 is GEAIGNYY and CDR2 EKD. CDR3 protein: CACDTEGYAGLYTDKLIF. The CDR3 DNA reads TGTGCCTGTGACACAGAAGGGTACGCGGGGTTGTACACCGATAAACTCATCTTT.

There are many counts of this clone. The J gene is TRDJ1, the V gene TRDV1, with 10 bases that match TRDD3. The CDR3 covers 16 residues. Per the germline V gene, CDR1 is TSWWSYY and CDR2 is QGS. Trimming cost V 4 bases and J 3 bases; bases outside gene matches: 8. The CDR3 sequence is CALGVGYWGISDKLIF. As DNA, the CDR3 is TGTGCTCTTGGGGTGGGTTACTGGGGGATTTCCGATAAACTCATCTTT.

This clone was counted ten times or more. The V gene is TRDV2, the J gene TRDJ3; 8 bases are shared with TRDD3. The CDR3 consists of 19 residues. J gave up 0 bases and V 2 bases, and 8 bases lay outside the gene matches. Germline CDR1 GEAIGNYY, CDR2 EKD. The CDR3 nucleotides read TGTGCCTGTGACAGCCTGGGGGACTTCGGCTCCTGGGACACCCGACAGATGTTTTTC. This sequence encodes CACDSLGDFGSWDTRQMFF.

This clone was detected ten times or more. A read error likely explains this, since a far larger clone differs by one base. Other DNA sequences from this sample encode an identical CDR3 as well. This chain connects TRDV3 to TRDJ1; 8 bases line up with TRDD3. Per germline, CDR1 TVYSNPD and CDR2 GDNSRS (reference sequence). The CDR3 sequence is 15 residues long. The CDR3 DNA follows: TGCGCCTTTTCATGGGGGATCCTGTACACCGATAAACTCATCTTT. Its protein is CAFSWGILYTDKLIF.

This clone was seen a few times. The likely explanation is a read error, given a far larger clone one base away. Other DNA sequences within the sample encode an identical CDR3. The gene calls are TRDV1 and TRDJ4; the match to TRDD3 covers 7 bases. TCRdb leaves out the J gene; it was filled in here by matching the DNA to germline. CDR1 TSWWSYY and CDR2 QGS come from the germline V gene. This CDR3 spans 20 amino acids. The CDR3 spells CALGELRIYLGYASRGPLIF. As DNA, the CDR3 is TGTGCCCTTGGGGAACTAAGAATCTACCTAGGATACGCTAGTAGGGGACCCCTGATCTTT.

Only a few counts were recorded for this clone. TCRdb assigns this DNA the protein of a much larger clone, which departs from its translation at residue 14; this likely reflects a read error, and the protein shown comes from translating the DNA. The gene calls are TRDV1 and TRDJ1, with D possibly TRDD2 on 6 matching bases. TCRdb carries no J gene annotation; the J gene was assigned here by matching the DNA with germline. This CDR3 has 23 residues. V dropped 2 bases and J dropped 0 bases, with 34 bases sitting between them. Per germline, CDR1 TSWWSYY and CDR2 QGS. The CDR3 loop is CALGESTSFLLLLEDRYTDKLIF. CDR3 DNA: TGTGCTCTTGGGGAATCCACCAGCTTCCTTCTACTACTGGAGGATAGGTACACCGATAAACTCATCTTT.

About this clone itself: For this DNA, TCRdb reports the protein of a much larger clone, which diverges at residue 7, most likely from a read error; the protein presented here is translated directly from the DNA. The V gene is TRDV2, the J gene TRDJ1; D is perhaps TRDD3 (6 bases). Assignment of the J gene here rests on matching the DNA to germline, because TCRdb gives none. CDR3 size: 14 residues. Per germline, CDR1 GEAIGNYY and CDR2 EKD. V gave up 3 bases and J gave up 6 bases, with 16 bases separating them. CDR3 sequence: CACDPLTGTNKLIF. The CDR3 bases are TGTGCCTGTGACCCGTTGACTGGGACCAATAAACTCATCTTT.

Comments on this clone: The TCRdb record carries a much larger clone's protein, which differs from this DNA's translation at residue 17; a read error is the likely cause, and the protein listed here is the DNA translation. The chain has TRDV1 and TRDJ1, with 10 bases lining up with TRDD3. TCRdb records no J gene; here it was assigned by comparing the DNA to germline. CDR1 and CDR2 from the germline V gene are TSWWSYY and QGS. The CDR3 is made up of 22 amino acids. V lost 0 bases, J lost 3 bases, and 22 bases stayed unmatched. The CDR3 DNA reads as TGTGCTCTTGGGGAACTAACCTACAACGTCTTACTGGGGGATGCTTACGCCGATAAACTCATCTTT. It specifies CALGELTYNVLLGDAYADKLIF.

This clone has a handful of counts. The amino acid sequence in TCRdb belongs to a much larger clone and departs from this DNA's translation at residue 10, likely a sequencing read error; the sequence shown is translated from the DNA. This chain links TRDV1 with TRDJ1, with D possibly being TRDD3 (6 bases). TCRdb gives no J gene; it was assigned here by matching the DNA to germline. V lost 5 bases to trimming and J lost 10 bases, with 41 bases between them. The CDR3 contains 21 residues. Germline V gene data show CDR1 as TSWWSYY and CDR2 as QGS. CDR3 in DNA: TGTGCTCTTGGGAGGTTTCTCTTAGGGCAGGGGATGCCCCATCAGCATATCGGACTCATCTTT. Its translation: CALGRFLLGQGMPHQHIGLIF.

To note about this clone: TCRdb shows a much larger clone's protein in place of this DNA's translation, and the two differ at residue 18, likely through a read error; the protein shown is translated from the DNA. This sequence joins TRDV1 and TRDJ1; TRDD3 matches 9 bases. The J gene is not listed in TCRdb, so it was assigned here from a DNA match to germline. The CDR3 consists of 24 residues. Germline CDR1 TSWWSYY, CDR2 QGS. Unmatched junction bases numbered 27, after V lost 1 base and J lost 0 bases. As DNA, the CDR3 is TGTGCTCTTGGGGAACCCCATTTTTCCCTGATCTGGGGGATGAGGAGGAGGCACACCGATAAACTCATCTTT. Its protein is CALGEPHFSLIWGMRRRHTDKLIF.

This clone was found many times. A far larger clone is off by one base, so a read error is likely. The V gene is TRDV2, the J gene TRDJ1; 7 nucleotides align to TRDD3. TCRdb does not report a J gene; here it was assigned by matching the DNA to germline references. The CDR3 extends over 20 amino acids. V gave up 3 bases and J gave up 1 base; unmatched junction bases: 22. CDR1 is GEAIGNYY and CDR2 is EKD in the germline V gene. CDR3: CACDAIEKRGTGDSTDKLIF. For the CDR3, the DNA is TGTGCCTGTGACGCAATAGAAAAGAGGGGGACTGGGGATTCCACCGATAAACTCATCTTT.

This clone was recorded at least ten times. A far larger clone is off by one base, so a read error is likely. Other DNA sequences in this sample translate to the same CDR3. In DNA, the CDR3 is TGTGCTCTTGGGAAACCGTACTGGGGGATAGCGGGCACTGATAAACTCATCTTT. It is translated as CALGKPYWGIAGTDKLIF. The V call is TRDV1, the J call TRDJ1; 11 nucleotides line up with TRDD3. The J gene is absent in TCRdb and was assigned here via DNA matching to germline. J gave up 5 bases and V 5 bases, and 16 bases lay outside the gene matches. The CDR3 length is 18 residues. The germline V gene encodes CDR1 TSWWSYY and CDR2 QGS.

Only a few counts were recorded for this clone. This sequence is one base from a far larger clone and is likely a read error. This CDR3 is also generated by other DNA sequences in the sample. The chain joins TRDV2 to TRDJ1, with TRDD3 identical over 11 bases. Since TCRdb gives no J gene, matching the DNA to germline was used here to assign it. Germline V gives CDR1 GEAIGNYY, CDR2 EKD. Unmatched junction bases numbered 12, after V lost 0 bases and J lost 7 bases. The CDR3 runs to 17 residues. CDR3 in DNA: TGTGCCTGTGACACCGGTGATGGGGGATACGCTGGAGCTAAACTCATCTTT. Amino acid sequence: CACDTGDGGYAGAKLIF.

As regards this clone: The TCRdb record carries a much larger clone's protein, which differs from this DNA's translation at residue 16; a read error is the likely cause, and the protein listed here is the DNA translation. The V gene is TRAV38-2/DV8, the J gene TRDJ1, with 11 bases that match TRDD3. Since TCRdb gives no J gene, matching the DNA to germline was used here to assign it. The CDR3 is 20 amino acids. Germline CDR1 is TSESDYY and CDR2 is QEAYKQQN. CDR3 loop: CAYIVLTDGGYGPYTAKLIF. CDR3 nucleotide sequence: TGTGCTTATATAGTCCTGACTGATGGGGGATACGGGCCGTACACCGCTAAACTCATCTTT.

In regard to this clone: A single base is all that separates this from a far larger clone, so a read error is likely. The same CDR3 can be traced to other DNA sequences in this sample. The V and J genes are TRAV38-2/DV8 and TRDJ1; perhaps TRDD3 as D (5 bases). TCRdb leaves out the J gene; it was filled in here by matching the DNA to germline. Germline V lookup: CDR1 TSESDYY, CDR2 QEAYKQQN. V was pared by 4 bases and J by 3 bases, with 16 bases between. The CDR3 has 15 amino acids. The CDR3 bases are TGTGCTTATAGGGGGACAGGGATGATTCCCGATAAACTCATCTTT. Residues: CAYRGTGMIPDKLIF.

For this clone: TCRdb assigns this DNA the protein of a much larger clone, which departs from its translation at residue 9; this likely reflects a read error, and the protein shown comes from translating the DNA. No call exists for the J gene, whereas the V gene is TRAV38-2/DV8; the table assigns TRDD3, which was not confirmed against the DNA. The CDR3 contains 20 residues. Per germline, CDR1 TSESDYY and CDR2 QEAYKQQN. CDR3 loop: CAYGGSLPVAMNWGIRRLIF. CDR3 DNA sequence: TGTGCTTACGGAGGGAGCCTTCCTGTGGCCATGAACTGGGGGATACGAAGGCTCATCTTT.

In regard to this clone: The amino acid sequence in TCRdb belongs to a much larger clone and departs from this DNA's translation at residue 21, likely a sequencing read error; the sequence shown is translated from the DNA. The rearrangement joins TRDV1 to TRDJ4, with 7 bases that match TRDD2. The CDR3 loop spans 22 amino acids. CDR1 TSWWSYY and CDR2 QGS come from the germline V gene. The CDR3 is CALLPVPFLRFSNARSPGPLTF. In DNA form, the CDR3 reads TGTGCTCTGCTCCCTGTCCCGTTCCTACGATTCTCTAACGCCAGGTCCCCAGGACCCCTGACCTTT.

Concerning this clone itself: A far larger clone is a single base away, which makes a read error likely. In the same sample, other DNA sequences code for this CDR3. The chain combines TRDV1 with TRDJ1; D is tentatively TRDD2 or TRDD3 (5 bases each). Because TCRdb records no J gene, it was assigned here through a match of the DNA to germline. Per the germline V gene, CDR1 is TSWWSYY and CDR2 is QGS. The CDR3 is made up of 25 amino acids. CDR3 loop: CALGEGARWFLPLLPGRSYTDKLIF. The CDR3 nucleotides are TGTGCTCTCGGGGAAGGAGCCCGGTGGTTCCTCCCTCTTCTCCCTGGGAGGTCCTACACCGATAAACTCATCTTT.

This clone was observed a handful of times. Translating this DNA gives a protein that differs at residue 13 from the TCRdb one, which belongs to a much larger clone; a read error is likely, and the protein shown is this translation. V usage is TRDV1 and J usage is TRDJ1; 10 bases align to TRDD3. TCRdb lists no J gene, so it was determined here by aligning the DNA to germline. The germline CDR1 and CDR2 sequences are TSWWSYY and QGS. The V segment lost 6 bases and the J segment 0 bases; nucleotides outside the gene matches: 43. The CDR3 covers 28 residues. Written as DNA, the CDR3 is TGTGCTCTTGGAGAAGGGTGGGTACGGATGGGCTACGAGAGGGAGCGATACTGGGGGATGCAATACACCGATAAACTCATCTTT. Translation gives CALGEGWVRMGYERERYWGMQYTDKLIF.

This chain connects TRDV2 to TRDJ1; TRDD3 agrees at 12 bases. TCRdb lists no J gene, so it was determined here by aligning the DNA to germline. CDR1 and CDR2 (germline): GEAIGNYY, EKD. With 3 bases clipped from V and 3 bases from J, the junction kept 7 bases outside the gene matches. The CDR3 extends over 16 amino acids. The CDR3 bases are TGTGCCTGTGACCCGGTACTGGGGGATACCTCCGATAAACTCATCTTT. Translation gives CACDPVLGDTSDKLIF.

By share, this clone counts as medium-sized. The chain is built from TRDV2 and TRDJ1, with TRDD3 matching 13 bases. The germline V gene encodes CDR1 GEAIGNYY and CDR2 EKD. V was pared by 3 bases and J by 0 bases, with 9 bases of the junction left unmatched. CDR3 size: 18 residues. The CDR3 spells CACDALLGDTHDTDKLIF. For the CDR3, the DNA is TGTGCCTGTGACGCCCTACTGGGGGATACGCACGACACCGATAAACTCATCTTT.

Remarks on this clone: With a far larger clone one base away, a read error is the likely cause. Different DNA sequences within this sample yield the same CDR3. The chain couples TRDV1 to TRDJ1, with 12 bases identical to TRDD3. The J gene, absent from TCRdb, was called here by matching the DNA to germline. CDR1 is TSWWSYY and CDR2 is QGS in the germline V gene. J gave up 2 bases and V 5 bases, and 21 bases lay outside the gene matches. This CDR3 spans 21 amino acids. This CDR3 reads CALGHIQPYWGIQGMTDKLIF. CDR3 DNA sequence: TGTGCTCTTGGGCATATCCAACCCTACTGGGGGATACAGGGTATGACCGATAAACTCATCTTT.

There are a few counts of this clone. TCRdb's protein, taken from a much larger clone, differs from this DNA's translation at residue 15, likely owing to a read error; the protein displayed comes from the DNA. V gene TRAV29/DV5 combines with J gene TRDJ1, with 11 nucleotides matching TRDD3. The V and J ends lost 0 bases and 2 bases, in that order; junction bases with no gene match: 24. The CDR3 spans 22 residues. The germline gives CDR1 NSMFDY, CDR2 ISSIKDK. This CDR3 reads CAASAKPRRLYWGISPTDKLIF. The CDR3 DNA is TGTGCAGCAAGCGCGAAACCACGGCGCTTGTACTGGGGGATATCTCCAACCGATAAACTCATCTTT.

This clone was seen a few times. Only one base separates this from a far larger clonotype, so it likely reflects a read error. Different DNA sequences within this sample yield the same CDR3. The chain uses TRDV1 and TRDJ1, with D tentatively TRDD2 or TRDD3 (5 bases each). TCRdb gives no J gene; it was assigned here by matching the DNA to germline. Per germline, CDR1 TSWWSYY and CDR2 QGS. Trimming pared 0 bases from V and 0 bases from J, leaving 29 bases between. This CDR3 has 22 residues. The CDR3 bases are TGTGCTCTTGGGGAACTCCCCCCCTACTTGACTACTGGAGCCTTGTACACCGATAAACTCATCTTT. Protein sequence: CALGELPPYLTTGALYTDKLIF.